This TCR beta chain was recovered during a study of cytomegalovirus exposure and HLA in healthy donors. The overall study: Caucasian-associated ancestry cluster membership applied to approximately 84% of several hundred genotyped donors. Whole-study findings and limits: In vitro data verified a few CMV-associated chains as specific for CMV antigens.

The trim removed 5 bases at V and 3 bases at J, leaving 7 bases unmatched. The CDR3 has 14 residues. Germline CDR1 MNHEY, CDR2 SMNVEV (reference sequence). PCR was performed using 60 Vbeta and 13 Jbeta primers. Here immunoSEQ multiplex PCR was the method, and the copy in TCRdb shows in-frame clones only, minus some. The data show about 80,000 clones, 70% to 80% seen once. On this clone: Its target is unknown. Other DNA sequences in this sample translate to the same CDR3.

Sequenced material: PBMCs. The chain couples TRBV27 to TRBJ2-7; TRBD1 aligns across 7 bases. This clonotype was sampled from a human donor in good health. The CDR3 DNA reads as TGTGCCAGCAGTCCCGGCCAGGGGGTCTACGAGCAGTACTTC. The encoded protein is CASSPGQGVYEQYF.